The 19 T cell receptor beta chains below were found in one sample sequenced in a study of radiation and T cells in renal cell carcinoma. TCRdb's copy holds only in-frame clones and misses some; the assay was immunoSEQ multiplex PCR. The table lists around 95,000 clones, 70% to 85% of them singletons. Sample time point: blood 4 weeks post-SBRT, at nephrectomy. Treatment in this sample: 15 Gy SBRT to primary tumor, nephrectomy 4 weeks later. The sequences come from blood, collected from a patient whose treatment included radiotherapy and nephrectomy. The source of these receptors is a man in his sixties with renal cell carcinoma.

V is TRBV21-1 and J is TRBJ1-5. TRBV21-1 corresponds to a pseudogene. The CDR3 loop spans 18 amino acids. In DNA, the CDR3 is TGTGCCAGCAGCAAAAGGTTAGTTCGGTTCCTTAGCAATCAGCCCCAGCATTTT. Translating it yields CASSKRLVRFLSNQPQHF.

This clone was detected once. V usage is TRBV7-2 and J usage is TRBJ2-5, with 12 bases lining up with TRBD2. Trimming at V came to 1 base and at J to 5 bases, leaving 8 bases not matched to a gene. The CDR3 consists of 17 residues. CDR1 SGHTA and CDR2 FQGNSA come from the germline V gene. This CDR3 reads CASSLVLTSGSGETQYF. The CDR3 DNA reads as TGTGCCAGCAGCTTAGTTTTGACTAGCGGGAGCGGGGAGACCCAGTACTTC.

The chain employs TRBV11-1 and TRBJ1-1; no clear D gene. With 5 bases removed from V and 2 bases from J, the gap between germline ends came to 12 bases. There are 14 residues in the CDR3. Germline V gene lookup returns CDR1 SGHAT and CDR2 FQDESV (reference sequence). CDR3 sequence: CASSPPEGNTEAFF. The CDR3 coding sequence is TGTGCCAGCAGCCCGCCCGAGGGTAACACTGAAGCTTTCTTT.

The rearrangement links TRBV21-1 to TRBJ2-5; the table's D call of TRBD2 was not tested on the DNA. TRBV21-1 counts as a pseudogene. This CDR3 has 15 amino acids. CDR3 residues: CASSKVAGVQETQYF. The CDR3 DNA reads TGTGCCAGCAGCAAAGTCGCGGGAGTCCAAGAGACCCAGTACTTC.

The V call is TRBV4-1, the J call TRBJ2-7; no clear D. CDR3 length: 13 amino acids. V was cut by 5 bases and J by 2 bases, with 10 bases left in between. CDR1 MGHRA and CDR2 YSYEKL come from the germline V gene. CDR3 DNA: TGCGCCAGCAGCTTCCACTCAGCCTACGAGCAGTACTTC. Its translation: CASSFHSAYEQYF.

The chain links TRBV2 to TRBJ2-3, with 10 bases fitting TRBD2. Germline trimming cut 3 bases from V and 3 bases from J; bases unmatched to any gene: 6. Germline values: CDR1 SNHLY, CDR2 FYNNEI. This CDR3 region has 16 residues. CDR3 sequence (DNA): TGTGCCAGCAGTGATGTCGCTAGCGGGAGAACAGATACGCAGTATTTT. Translation gives CASSDVASGRTDTQYF.

The J gene is TRBJ2-6, the V gene TRBV9, with D possibly TRBD1 on 5 matching bases. The germline gives CDR1 SGDLS, CDR2 YYNGEE. The CDR3 is made up of 13 amino acids. V was shortened by 4 bases and J by 17 bases, with 19 bases between the two germline ends. In DNA form, the CDR3 reads TGTGCCAGCAGCCCTCAGGATAGGGGCCACTTGACTTTC. Protein: CASSPQDRGHLTF.

The V and J genes are TRBV4-1 and TRBJ2-7; 8 positions agree with TRBD1. V was pared by 4 bases and J by 0 bases, with 5 bases of the junction left unmatched. Germline V gene lookup returns CDR1 MGHRA and CDR2 YSYEKL. The CDR3 consists of 15 residues. CDR3 DNA: TGCGCCAGCAGCCTTGGGGGGACAGGCTCCTACGAGCAGTACTTC. Translated: CASSLGGTGSYEQYF.

This clone was found once. The chain joins TRBV28 to TRBJ2-7; D is unclear. From germline, CDR1 is MDHEN and CDR2 SYDVKM. Deletions cut 6 bases from V and 6 bases from J, with 9 bases between. This CDR3 is 11 amino acids long. CDR3 amino acids: CASRYASEQYF. The CDR3 DNA follows: TGTGCCAGCAGGTACGCCAGCGAGCAGTACTTC.

The chain employs TRBV10-1 and TRBJ2-2, with a possible D match to TRBD2 (6 bases). V was pared by 0 bases and J by 3 bases, with 14 bases between. Germline V gene lookup returns CDR1 WNHNN and CDR2 SYGVQD (reference sequence). The CDR3 sequence is 17 residues long. Here the CDR3 reads CASSESGAGRYTGELFF. CDR3 coding DNA: TGCGCCAGCAGTGAGTCGGGAGCAGGGAGGTACACCGGGGAGCTGTTTTTT.

The chain joins TRBV18 to TRBJ2-7; the D gene is possibly TRBD2 (5 bases). Germline V gene lookup returns CDR1 KGHSH and CDR2 LQKENI. This CDR3 spans 13 amino acids. With 4 bases removed from V and 4 bases from J, the gap between germline ends came to 11 bases. CDR3 loop: CASSLGLTYEQYF. The CDR3 DNA sequence: TGTGCCAGCTCACTCGGACTGACGTACGAGCAGTACTTC.

The genes are TRBV5-5 and TRBJ2-5; D call uncertain. Trimming pared 1 base from V and 5 bases from J, leaving 9 bases between. The CDR3 is 13 residues long. CDR1 and CDR2 (germline): SGHKS, YYEKEE (reference sequence). DNA for the CDR3: TGTGCCAGCAGCTTGCCCCCTCGGGAGACCCAGTACTTC. It yields the protein CASSLPPRETQYF.

V usage is TRBV28 and J usage is TRBJ2-6, with 8 bases identical to TRBD1. The CDR3 consists of 18 residues. After removal of 6 bases from V and 1 base from J, the junction contained 11 bases not matched to a gene. From germline, CDR1 is MDHEN and CDR2 SYDVKM. The DNA for the CDR3 is TGTGCCAGCAGCCGAGGCGGGACAGGCGTATCTGGGGCCAACGTCCTGACTTTC. Translating gives CASSRGGTGVSGANVLTF. The full variable domain, with the rest looked up from reference TRBV28 and TRBJ2-6, is DVKVTQSSRYLVKRTGEKVFLECVQDMDHENMFWYRQDPGLGLRLIYFSYDVKMKEKGDIPEGYSVSREKKERFSLILESASTNQTSMYLCASSRGGTGVSGANVLTFGAGSRLTVL.

As regards this clone: Other DNA sequences in this sample translate to the same CDR3. The V and J genes are TRBV7-2 and TRBJ2-7, with 9 bases matching TRBD2. The CDR3 totals 14 residues. The V gene's germline CDR1 is SGHTA and CDR2 FQGNSA. J was trimmed by 2 bases and V by 5 bases; bases with no gene match: 4. CDR3: CASSQTSGPYEQYF. The CDR3 bases are TGTGCCAGCAGCCAGACTAGCGGCCCCTACGAGCAGTACTTC.

The chain uses TRBV27 and TRBJ2-3, with D perhaps assigned TRBD1 or TRBD2 (5 bases each). V lost 3 bases and J lost 2, with 24 bases in between. Germline V CDR1 and CDR2: MNHEY, SMNVEV (reference sequence). The length of the CDR3 is 19 residues. Here the CDR3 reads CASSFFGRGLRGNTDTQYF. CDR3 DNA sequence: TGTGCCAGCAGTTTCTTTGGTCGGGGCCTCCGGGGTAACACAGATACGCAGTATTTT.

This clone was observed a handful of times. This chain connects TRBV7-9 to TRBJ1-2, with D perhaps matching TRBD1 (6 bases). The CDR3 loop spans 13 amino acids. Trimming took off 5 bases at V and 4 bases at J, with 11 bases between the two ends. The germline CDR1 and CDR2 sequences are SEHNR and FQNEAQ (reference sequence). The CDR3, as DNA: TGTGCCAGCAGCCAGGACAGATTCTATGGCTACACCTTC. Translated, it gives CASSQDRFYGYTF.

This clone showed up just once. The chain recombines TRBV19 with TRBJ1-4; D ambiguous. V gave up 3 bases and J gave up 8 bases, with 10 bases separating them. The germline V gene encodes CDR1 LNHDA and CDR2 SQIVND (reference sequence). The CDR3 sequence is 13 residues long. The CDR3 protein is CASSISREEKLFF. CDR3 sequence (DNA): TGTGCCAGTAGTATCTCCCGTGAAGAAAAACTGTTTTTT. The whole variable domain, remainder taken from reference TRBV19 and TRBJ1-4, is DGGITQSPKYLFRKEGQNVTLSCEQNLNHDAMYWYRQDPGQGLRLIYYSQIVNDFQKGDIAEGYSVSREKKESFPLTVTSAQKNPTAFYLCASSISREEKLFFGSGTQLSVL.

This clone has a handful of counts. V usage is TRBV5-1 and J usage is TRBJ1-2; TRBD1 matches 7 bases. Germline lookup yields CDR1 SGHRS and CDR2 YFSETQ. The CDR3 has 15 residues. Trimming took 0 bases from V and 8 from J; bases not matched to a gene: 10. The CDR3 sequence: CASSLDLQGVSGYTF. The DNA for the CDR3 is TGCGCCAGCAGCTTGGACCTTCAGGGGGTAAGCGGCTACACCTTC. Based on the CDR3 plus reference TRBV5-1 and TRBJ1-2, the full variable domain is KAGVTQTPRYLIKTRGQQVTLSCSPISGHRSVSWYQQTPGQGLQFLFEYFSETQRNKGNFPGRFSGRQFSNSRSEMNVSTLELGDSALYLCASSLDLQGVSGYTFGSGTRLTVV.

This clone was seen many times. This chain connects TRBV19 to TRBJ1-2; 7 nucleotides line up with TRBD1. Germline assignment: CDR1 LNHDA and CDR2 SQIVND (reference sequence). Losses at the gene ends were 7 bases for V and 8 bases for J; bases not matched to a gene: 4. This CDR3 is built from 11 residues. Here the CDR3 reads CASTRQGGYTF. The CDR3 bases are TGTGCCAGTACGCGACAGGGAGGCTACACCTTC.